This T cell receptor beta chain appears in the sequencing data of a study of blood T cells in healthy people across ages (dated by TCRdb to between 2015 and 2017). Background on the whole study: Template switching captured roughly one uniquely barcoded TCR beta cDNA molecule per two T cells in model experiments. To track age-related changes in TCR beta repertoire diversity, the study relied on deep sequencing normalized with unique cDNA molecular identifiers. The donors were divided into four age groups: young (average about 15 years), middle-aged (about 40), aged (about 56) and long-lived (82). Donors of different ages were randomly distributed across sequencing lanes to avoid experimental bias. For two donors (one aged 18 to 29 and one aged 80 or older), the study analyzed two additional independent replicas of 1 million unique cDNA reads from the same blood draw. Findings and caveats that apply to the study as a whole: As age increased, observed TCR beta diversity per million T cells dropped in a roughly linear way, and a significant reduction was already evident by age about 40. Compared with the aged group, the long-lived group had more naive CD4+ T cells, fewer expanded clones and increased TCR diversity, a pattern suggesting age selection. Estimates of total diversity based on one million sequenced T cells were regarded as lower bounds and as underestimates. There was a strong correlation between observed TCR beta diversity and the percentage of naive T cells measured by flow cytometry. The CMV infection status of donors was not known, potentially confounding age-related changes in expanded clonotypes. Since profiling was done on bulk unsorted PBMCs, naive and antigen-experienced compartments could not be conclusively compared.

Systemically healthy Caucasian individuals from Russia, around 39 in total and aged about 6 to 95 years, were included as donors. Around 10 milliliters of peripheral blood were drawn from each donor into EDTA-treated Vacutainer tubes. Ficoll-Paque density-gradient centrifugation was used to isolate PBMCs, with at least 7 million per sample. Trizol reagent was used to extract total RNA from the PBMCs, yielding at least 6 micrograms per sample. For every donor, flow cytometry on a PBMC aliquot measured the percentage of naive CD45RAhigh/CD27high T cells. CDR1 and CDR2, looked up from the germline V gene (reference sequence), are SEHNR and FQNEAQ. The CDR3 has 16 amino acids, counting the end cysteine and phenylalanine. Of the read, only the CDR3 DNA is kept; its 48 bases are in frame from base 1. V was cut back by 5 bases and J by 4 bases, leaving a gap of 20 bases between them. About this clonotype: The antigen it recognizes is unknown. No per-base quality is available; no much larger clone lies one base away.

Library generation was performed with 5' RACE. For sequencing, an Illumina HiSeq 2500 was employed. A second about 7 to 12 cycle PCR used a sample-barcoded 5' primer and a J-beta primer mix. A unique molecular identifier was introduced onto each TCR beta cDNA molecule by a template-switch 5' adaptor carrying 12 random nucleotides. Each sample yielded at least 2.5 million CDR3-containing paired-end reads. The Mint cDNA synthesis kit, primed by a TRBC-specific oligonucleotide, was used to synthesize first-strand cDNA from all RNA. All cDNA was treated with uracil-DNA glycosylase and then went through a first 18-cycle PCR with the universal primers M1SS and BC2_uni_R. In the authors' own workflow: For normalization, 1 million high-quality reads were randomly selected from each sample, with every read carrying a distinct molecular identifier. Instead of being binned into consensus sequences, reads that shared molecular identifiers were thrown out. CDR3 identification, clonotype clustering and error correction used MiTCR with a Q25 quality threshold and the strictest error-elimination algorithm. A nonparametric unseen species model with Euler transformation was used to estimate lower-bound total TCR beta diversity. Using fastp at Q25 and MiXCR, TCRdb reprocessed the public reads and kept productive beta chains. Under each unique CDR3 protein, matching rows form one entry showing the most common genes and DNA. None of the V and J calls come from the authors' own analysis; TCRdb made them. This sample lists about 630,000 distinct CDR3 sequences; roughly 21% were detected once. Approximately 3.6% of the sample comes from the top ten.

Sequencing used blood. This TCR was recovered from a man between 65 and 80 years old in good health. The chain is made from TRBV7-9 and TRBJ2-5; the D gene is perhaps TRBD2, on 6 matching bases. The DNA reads TGTGCCAGCAGCCTGACCGAGCGGGTTAGGGGAGAGACCCAGTACTTC. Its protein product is CASSLTERVRGETQYF. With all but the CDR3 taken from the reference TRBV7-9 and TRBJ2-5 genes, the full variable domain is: DTGVSQNPRHKITKRGQNVTFRCDPISEHNRLYWYRQTLGQGPEFLTYFQNEAQLEKSRLLSDRFSAERPKGSFSTLEIQRTEQGDSAMYLCASSLTERVRGETQYFGPGTRLLVL.